The T cell receptor beta chain described here comes from a study of blood T cell repertoires in COVID-19. Study information: Some COVID-19 samples were acute and others convalescent; all came from the United States, Italy and Spain. T cells, B-cell-depleted T cells, or PBMCs supplied cDNA or gDNA.

Germline loops: CDR1 ENHRY, CDR2 SYGVKD. This CDR3 spans 12 amino acids. V was pared by 5 bases and J by 5 bases, with 10 bases between. Per the study methods: For nucleated cells, counts were estimated from reference gene primer amplification. Data came from immunoSEQ multiplex PCR; TCRdb stores just in-frame clones and leaves some out. V and J calls and clone size come straight from that table; D and trimming were deduced from the DNA. The sample comprises roughly 35,000 clones, under 85% of which are singletons, and 35% rests with the top ten. The chain links TRBV10-3 to TRBJ2-7; TRBD1 is a possible D gene (6 bases). Sequencing was carried out using peripheral blood. The TCR sequence derives from a man aged 80 or over with acute or convalescent COVID-19. For the CDR3, the DNA is TGTGCCATCAGTACAGGGACCCACGAGCAGTACTTC. This sequence encodes CAISTGTHEQYF.